This TCR beta chain was profiled in a study of OX40 agonist ivuxolimab in advanced cancers. Turning to the study itself: Ivuxolimab, which patients received intravenously every 2 weeks, was dosed at 0.01 to 10 mg/kg. There were three patients with partial responses, one having hepatocellular carcinoma and two cutaneous melanoma.

Remarks on this clone: What it recognizes is unknown.

From germline, CDR1 is SNHLY and CDR2 FYNNEI. The V and J ends lost 0 bases and 12 bases, in that order; junction bases with no gene match: 1. This CDR3 comprises 12 residues. Clones were sequenced by immunoSEQ multiplex PCR, and TCRdb holds only the in-frame ones, with some missing. The sample shows tens of thousands of clones, over 75% of them seen only once. Study observations and caveats: Clones of CD4+ and CD8+ blood T cells grew by week 6 at doses of 0.1 to 3.0 mg/kg.

At baseline, cycle 4 day 1, and cycle 7 day 1, blood was sampled. The V gene is TRBV2, the J gene TRBJ1-3; 8 positions agree with TRBD1. The specimen comprised CD4+ or CD8+ T cells sorted from blood, sampled in a trial of the OX40 agonist ivuxolimab. This clonotype was obtained from an adult with an advanced solid tumor such as melanoma, head and neck, liver or kidney cancer. CDR3 residues: CASSEADRGIYF. The CDR3 DNA follows: TGTGCCAGCAGTGAAGCAGACAGGGGCATATATTTT.